This T cell receptor beta chain was profiled in a study of cytomegalovirus exposure and HLA in healthy donors. Study conclusions and caveats: Reports credit the classifier with highly specific, highly sensitive diagnosis of cytomegalovirus status. Around 160 TCR beta chains were listed as cytomegalovirus-associated. According to a subsequent analysis, TCR clusters from the first cohort were inclined to appear together in the roughly 110 validation repertoires.

The table came from immunoSEQ multiplex PCR; TCRdb's copy has only in-frame clones and leaves some out. The table has approximately 150,000 clones, 87% seen once. A note on this clone: Its antigen is not identified.

The CDR3 totals 14 residues. Germline-derived CDR1 and CDR2 are MNHNS and SASEGT. The V gene end was trimmed by 3 bases and the J gene end by 8 bases; junction bases not matched to a gene: 9. While the first cohort had over 650 subjects, the donors belonged to the separate validation cohort of more than 95 subjects. The chain couples TRBV6-1 to TRBJ1-2; 7 bases map to TRBD1. The sample taken for sequencing was PBMCs. This receptor was obtained from a young man in good health and CMV-seropositive. CDR3 coding DNA: TGTGCCAGCAGTGACAGTGAAGGGGGCAAGGGCTACACCTTC. This sequence encodes CASSDSEGGKGYTF.